This T cell receptor (beta chain) stems from a study of blood T cell repertoires in COVID-19. Study at large: Spain, Italy and the United States supplied samples that represented acute and convalescent COVID-19.

Per the study methods: How many nucleated cells were present was estimated from reference gene primer amplification. The method was immunoSEQ multiplex PCR; TCRdb's version includes in-frame clones alone and lacks a portion of them. V, J and clone size derive from that table, while D and trimming were established from the DNA sequence. The sample includes about 87,000 clones, about 87% of them seen just once. In the case of this clone: This specimen includes other DNA sequences encoding the same CDR3.

V dropped 7 bases and J dropped 1; count of bases not matched to a gene: 2. The CDR3 covers 12 residues. Germline loops: CDR1 SQVTM, CDR2 ANQGSEA. The material sequenced was peripheral blood. The clonotype originates from a human donor with acute or convalescent COVID-19. The donor label of this sample is uncertain. This chain links TRBV29-1 with TRBJ2-7, with TRBD1 identical over 9 bases. As DNA, the CDR3 is TGCAGCGCCGGGACAGGGTCCTACGAGCAGTACTTC. Translated, it gives CSAGTGSYEQYF.